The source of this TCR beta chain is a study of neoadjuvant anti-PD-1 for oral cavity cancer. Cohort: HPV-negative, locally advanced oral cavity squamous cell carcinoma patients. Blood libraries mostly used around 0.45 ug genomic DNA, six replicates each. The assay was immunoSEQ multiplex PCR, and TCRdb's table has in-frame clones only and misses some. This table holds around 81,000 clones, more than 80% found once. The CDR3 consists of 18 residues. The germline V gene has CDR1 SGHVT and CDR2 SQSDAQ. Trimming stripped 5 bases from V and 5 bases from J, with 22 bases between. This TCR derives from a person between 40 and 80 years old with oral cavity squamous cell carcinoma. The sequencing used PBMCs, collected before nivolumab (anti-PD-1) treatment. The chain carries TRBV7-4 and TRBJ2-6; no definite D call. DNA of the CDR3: TGTGCCAGCAGCGTTAGCCCCAGCTCACAAAGTCGGGCCAACGTCCTGACTTTC. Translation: CASSVSPSSQSRANVLTF.